A selection of T cell receptor beta chains follows, all from one sample in a study of blood T cell repertoires in COVID-19. The data were produced by immunoSEQ multiplex PCR, yet TCRdb's version contains in-frame clones alone and is incomplete. The table has roughly 200,000 clones, about nine tenths seen once. The material sequenced was PBMCs or T cells enriched from blood (not recorded which). These receptors were taken from a woman under 40 with acute COVID-19. The CDR3 runs from the conserved cysteine through the conserved F or W. D genes are given only for firm matches. Size tells how often a clone was seen (once, few, many) or the class of an expanded clone, and some rows leave it out.

clone_size j_call v_call d_call cdr3_nt cdr3_aa
. TRBJ2-2 TRBV5-5 . TGTGCCAGCAGCCGGGGACATACGAACACCGGGGAGCTGTTTTTT CASSRGHTNTGELFF
. TRBJ1-1 TRBV11-2 . TGTGCCAGCAGTCCAGCAACCGACCTAGCGTTCGTGACTTTCTTT CASSPATDLAFVTFF
. TRBJ1-3 TRBV6-4 TRBD1 TGTGCCAGCAGTGACTATGGGACAGGGGGCACCTCTGGAAACACCATATATTTT CASSDYGTGGTSGNTIYF
once TRBJ1-4 TRBV6-1 . TGTGCCAGCAGTGTCCTCGTTAAACGTCGGGAGGAAAAACTGTTTTTT CASSVLVKRREEKLFF
. TRBJ1-2 TRBV6-2/TRBV6-3 TRBD1 TGTGCCAGCAGTTTCCACCTCTTCGGGGGACAGGAAATTGGCTACACCTTC CASSFHLFGGQEIGYTF
. TRBJ2-1 TRBV5-1 . TGCGCCAGCAGCTCCCGAAGCGGTCCCGGTGACAATGAGCAGTTCTTC CASSSRSGPGDNEQFF
. TRBJ1-1 TRBV19 . TGTGCCAGTATAGGGAGGGGATACCAAGCTTTCTTT CASIGRGYQAFF
. TRBJ1-5 TRBV2 TRBD1 TGTGCCAGCAGTGGGACAGGGTTGGGCAATCAGCCCCAGCATTTT CASSGTGLGNQPQHF
. TRBJ1-2 TRBV3-1/TRBV3-2 . TGTGCCTATTCGGAGTCGGGAAACGAGGGCTACACCTTC CAYSESGNEGYTF
. TRBJ1-1 TRBV28 TRBD1 TGTGCCAGCAAAAAGACAGGGATGAACACTGAAGCTTTCTTT CASKKTGMNTEAFF
. TRBJ2-1 TRBV10-3 . TGTGCCATCAGCCATGGAGGCAATGAGCAGTTCTTC CAISHGGNEQFF
. TRBJ2-7 TRBV2 TRBD2 TGTGCCACGTCTAGCGGGGGGTCCCTGTCCTACGAGCAGTACTTC CATSSGGSLSYEQYF
. TRBJ1-2 TRBV5-4 . TGTGCCAGCAGCTTGCCAGGCTATGGCTACACCTTC CASSLPGYGYTF
. TRBJ1-1 TRBV2 TRBD1 TGTGCCAGCAGCTCCTGGACAGGTATGAACACTGAAGCTTTCTTT CASSSWTGMNTEAFF
. TRBJ2-7 TRBV10-3 TRBD2 TGTGCCAGCCACCGGGGACTAGCGAGCCACGAGCAGTACTTC CASHRGLASHEQYF
few TRBJ1-5 TRBV6-5 . TGTGCCAGCAGTAAACAGGGAGGGGGCAATCAGCCCCAGCATTTT CASSKQGGGNQPQHF
. TRBJ2-7 TRBV2 . TGTGCCAGCAGGCAGGGTGTACGCTCCTACGAGCAGTACTTC CASRQGVRSYEQYF
. TRBJ1-5 TRBV2 TRBD1 TGTGCCAGCAGTGGGACAGGGGGTCGTCAGCCCCAGCATTTT CASSGTGGRQPQHF
. TRBJ2-5 TRBV10-1 TRBD1 TGCGCCAGCAGCGGGACAGGGGGAGGGACCCAGTACTTC CASSGTGGGTQYF
. TRBJ2-3 TRBV5-8 . TGTGCCAGCAGCTTGGGCGGAGATACGCAGTATTTT CASSLGGDTQYF
. TRBJ1-6 TRBV5-4 . TGTGCCAGCAGCTTGGCCGGGAAATCCTCCTATAATTCACCCCTCCACTTT CASSLAGKSSYNSPLHF
. TRBJ1-4 TRBV11-2 . TGTGCCAGCAGCTTAGACAGGGTTCATGAAAAACTGTTTTTT CASSLDRVHEKLFF
. TRBJ2-1 TRBV6-2/TRBV6-3 . TGTGCCAGCAGTTACACCCGCCTAGTTGTGAGTGAGCAGTTCTTC CASSYTRLVVSEQFF
. TRBJ1-1 TRBV5-1 . TGCGCCAGCAGCTTGATGGGGGCGAACACTGAAGCTTTCTTT CASSLMGANTEAFF
. TRBJ1-5 TRBV27 TRBD1 TGTGCCAGCAGTGTCAATGGGGGACAGGGGAACAATCAGCCCCAGCATTTT CASSVNGGQGNNQPQHF
. TRBJ2-3 TRBV9 TRBD2 TGTGCCAGCAGCGTGATTAGCGGGACAGATACGCAGTATTTT CASSVISGTDTQYF
once TRBJ1-1 TRBV3-1/TRBV3-2 . TGTGCCAGCAGCCAAGTCCTGCGCACTGAAGCTTTCTTT CASSQVLRTEAFF
. TRBJ1-2 TRBV23-1 TRBD1 TGCGCCACATGCGACAGGGGAGCCGGCGATGGCTACACCTTC CATCDRGAGDGYTF
. TRBJ1-5 TRBV5-5 TRBD1 TGTGCCAGCAGCTGGACAGGGGAGGAGCCCCAGCATTTT CASSWTGEEPQHF
. TRBJ1-5 TRBV7-9 TRBD1 TGTGCCAGCAGCTTGGACAGGGGAAACCAGCCCCAGCATTTT CASSLDRGNQPQHF
. TRBJ1-1 TRBV18 . TGTGCCAGCTCACCGCCAGGGTTCATGAACACTGAAGCTTTCTTT CASSPPGFMNTEAFF
. TRBJ1-6 TRBV27 . TGTGCCAGCAGTCCCACCTATAATTCACCCCTCCACTTT CASSPTYNSPLHF
. TRBJ1-1 TRBV6-1 . TGTGCCAGCAGTGAATGGCCCGGGGAAGCTTTCTTT CASSEWPGEAFF
once TRBJ2-5 TRBV29-1 . TGCAGCGTTGAAGCTGTGAACTCCCGGTACTTC CSVEAVNSRYF
. TRBJ1-4 TRBV4-1 TRBD1 TGCGCCAGCAGCCCGAGGACAGGCGCTAATGAAAAACTGTTTTTT CASSPRTGANEKLFF
. TRBJ1-1 TRBV5-1 . TGCGCCAGCAGCTTGGCCGGACACAAGAACACTGAAGCTTTCTTT CASSLAGHKNTEAFF
. TRBJ2-3 TRBV7-2 . TGTGCCAGCAGCTTAGCCCGGACACGGGCAGCTAGTACAGATACGCAGTATTTT CASSLARTRAASTDTQYF
. TRBJ1-3 TRBV7-6 TRBD1 TGTGCCAGCAGCTTAGTGGAGACAGGGGTTAACACCATATATTTT CASSLVETGVNTIYF
. TRBJ1-5 TRBV19 . TGTGCCAGTAGTATTCCGTTCAGGGGATCGGGGTGGAATCAGCCCCAGCATTTT CASSIPFRGSGWNQPQHF
. TRBJ1-2 TRBV29-1 TRBD1 TGCAGCTGTCCGGGACAGTTGGGTGGCTACACCTTC CSCPGQLGGYTF
. TRBJ2-7 TRBV3-1/TRBV3-2 TRBD1 TGTGCCAGCAGCCTAGACAGGGAATACGAGCAGTACTTC CASSLDREYEQYF
. TRBJ1-1 TRBV5-1 TRBD1 TGCGCCAGCAGCAAGACAGGGGCCCAGAACACTGAAGCTTTCTTT CASSKTGAQNTEAFF
. TRBJ2-1 TRBV30 TRBD2 TGTGCCTGGAGTGTACTAGCGGGGGGCTACAATGAGCAGTTCTTC CAWSVLAGGYNEQFF
. TRBJ1-1 TRBV5-1 TRBD1 TGCGCCAGCAGGAATACCGGGACAGGGGGTACTGAAGCTTTCTTT CASRNTGTGGTEAFF
. TRBJ1-2 TRBV6-5 . TGTGCCAGCGAACCCGATTGGGGACTGCTCTATGGCTACACCTTC CASEPDWGLLYGYTF
. TRBJ1-2 TRBV5-6 . TGTGCCAGCAGCTTGAGCCTTGTGGGCTACACCTTC CASSLSLVGYTF
. TRBJ1-2 TRBV7-5 . TGTGTCAGAAGCTTAAAGTATCAGGGCTACACCTTC CVRSLKYQGYTF
. TRBJ1-3 TRBV6-5 . TGTGCCAGCAGTTACCAGCGAACCTCTGGAAACACCATATATTTT CASSYQRTSGNTIYF
. TRBJ2-6 TRBV28 TRBD1 TGTGCCAGCAGTGGCCCATCGGGACAGGGCTCTGGGGCCAACGTCCTGACTTTC CASSGPSGQGSGANVLTF
once TRBJ1-1 TRBV5-4 . TGTGCCAGCAGCTTCAGGGGAAGGGGATTGGACACTGAAGCTTTCTTT CASSFRGRGLDTEAFF
few TRBJ2-7 TRBV6-2/TRBV6-3 . TGTGCCAGCAGTTACTCGGACAGCGGATCCTACGAGCAGTACTTC CASSYSDSGSYEQYF
. TRBJ2-2 TRBV21-1 . TGTGCCAGCAGCAAAGGAGTACCGAACACCGGGGAGCTGTTTTTT CASSKGVPNTGELFF